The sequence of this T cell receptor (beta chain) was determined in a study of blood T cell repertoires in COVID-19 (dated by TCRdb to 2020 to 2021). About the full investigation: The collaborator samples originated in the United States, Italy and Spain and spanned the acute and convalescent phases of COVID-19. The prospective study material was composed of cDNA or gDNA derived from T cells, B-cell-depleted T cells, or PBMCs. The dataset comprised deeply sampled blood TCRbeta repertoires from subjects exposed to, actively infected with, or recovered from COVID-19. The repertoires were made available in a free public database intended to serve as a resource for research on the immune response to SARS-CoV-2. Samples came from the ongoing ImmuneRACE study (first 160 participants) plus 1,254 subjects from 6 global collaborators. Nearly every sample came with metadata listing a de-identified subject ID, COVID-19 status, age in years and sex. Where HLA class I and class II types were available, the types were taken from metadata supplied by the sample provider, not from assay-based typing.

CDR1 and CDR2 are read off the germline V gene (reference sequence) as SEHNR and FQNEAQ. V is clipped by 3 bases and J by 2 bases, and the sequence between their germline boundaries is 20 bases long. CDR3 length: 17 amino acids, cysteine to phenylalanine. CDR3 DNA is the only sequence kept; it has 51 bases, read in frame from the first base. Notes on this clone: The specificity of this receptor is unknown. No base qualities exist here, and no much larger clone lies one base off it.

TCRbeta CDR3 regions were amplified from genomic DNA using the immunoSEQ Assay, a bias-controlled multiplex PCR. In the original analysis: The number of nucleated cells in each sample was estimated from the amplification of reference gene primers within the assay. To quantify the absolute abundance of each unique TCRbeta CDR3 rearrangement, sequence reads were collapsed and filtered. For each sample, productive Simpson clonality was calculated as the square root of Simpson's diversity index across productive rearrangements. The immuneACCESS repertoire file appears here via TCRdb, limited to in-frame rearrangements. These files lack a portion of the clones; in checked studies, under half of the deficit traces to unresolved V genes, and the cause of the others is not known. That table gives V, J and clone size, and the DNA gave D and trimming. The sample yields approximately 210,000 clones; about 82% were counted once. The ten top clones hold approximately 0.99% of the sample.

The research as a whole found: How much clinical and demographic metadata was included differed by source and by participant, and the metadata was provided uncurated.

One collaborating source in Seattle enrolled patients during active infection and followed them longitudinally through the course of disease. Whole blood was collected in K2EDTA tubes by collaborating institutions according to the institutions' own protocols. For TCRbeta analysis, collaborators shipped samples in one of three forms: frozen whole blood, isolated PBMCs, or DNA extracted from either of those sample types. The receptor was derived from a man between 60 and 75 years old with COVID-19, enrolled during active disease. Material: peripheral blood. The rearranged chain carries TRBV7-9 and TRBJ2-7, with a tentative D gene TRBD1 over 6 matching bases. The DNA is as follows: TGTGCCAGCAGCTTTTTAACGACCTCGGGACATACCTACGAGCAGTACTTC. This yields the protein CASSFLTTSGHTYEQYF.